The entry below gives a single TCR beta chain sequence along with its context. J was trimmed by 0 bases and V by 4 bases; bases with no gene match: 4. The CDR3 has 15 amino acids. Germline CDR1 reads MNHEY; CDR2 reads SVGAGI. Some clones are missing from TCRdb's copy, which holds only in-frame ones; the method was immunoSEQ multiplex PCR. The sample includes about 250,000 clones, about 80% of them seen just once. The data originate from a study of control samples from healthy donors and cancer patients. Material: PBMCs. This TCR was sampled from a woman aged 55-75 years with lung cancer. The chain recombines TRBV6-5 with TRBJ1-1, with TRBD1 matching 8 bases. The CDR3 spells CASSFMTGVNTEAFF. The DNA for the CDR3 is TGTGCCAGCAGTTTTATGACAGGGGTGAACACTGAAGCTTTCTTT.